This T cell receptor (beta chain) originates from a study of blood T cell repertoires in COVID-19. The data were produced by immunoSEQ multiplex PCR, yet TCRdb's version contains in-frame clones alone and is incomplete. Of roughly 260,000 clones in the sample, about 85% were seen once. There are 15 residues in the CDR3. Trimming took 6 bases from V and 5 from J; bases not matched to a gene: 12. The germline CDR1 and CDR2 sequences are SGDLS and YYNGEE. The rearrangement links TRBV9 to TRBJ1-1; TRBD1 aligns across 8 bases. The sequence was obtained from a man aged 60-69 years who had recovered from COVID-19. Sequenced sample: peripheral blood. This CDR3 reads CASTGAGGAGTEAFF. CDR3 DNA: TGTGCCAGCACGGGGGCAGGGGGCGCGGGGACTGAAGCTTTCTTT.